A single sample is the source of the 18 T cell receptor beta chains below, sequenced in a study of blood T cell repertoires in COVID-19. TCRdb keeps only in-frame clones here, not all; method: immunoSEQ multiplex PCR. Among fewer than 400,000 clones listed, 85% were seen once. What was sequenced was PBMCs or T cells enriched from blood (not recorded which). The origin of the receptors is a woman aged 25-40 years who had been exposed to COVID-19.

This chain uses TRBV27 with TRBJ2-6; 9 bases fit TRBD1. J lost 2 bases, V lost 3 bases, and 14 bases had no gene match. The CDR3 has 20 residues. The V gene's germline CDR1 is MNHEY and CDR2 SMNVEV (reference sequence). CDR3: CASSFLPPGQGAPGANVLTF. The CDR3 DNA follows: TGTGCCAGCAGTTTCTTACCCCCGGGACAGGGAGCACCTGGGGCCAACGTCCTGACTTTC. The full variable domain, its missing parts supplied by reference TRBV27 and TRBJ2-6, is EAQVTQNPRYLITVTGKKLTVTCSQNMNHEYMSWYRQDPGLGLRQIYYSMNVEVTDKGDVPEGYKVSRKEKRNFPLILESPSPNQTSLYFCASSFLPPGQGAPGANVLTFGAGSRLTVL.

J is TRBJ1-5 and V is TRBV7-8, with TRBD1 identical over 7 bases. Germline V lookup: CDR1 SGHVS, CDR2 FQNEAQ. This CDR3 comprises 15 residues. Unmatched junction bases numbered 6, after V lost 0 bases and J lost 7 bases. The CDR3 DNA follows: TGTGCCAGCAGCTTAGCGAGACAGGGTAACCAGCCCCAGCATTTT. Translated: CASSLARQGNQPQHF. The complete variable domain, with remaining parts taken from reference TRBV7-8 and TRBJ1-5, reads GAGVSQSPRYKVAKRGQDVALRCDPISGHVSLFWYQQALGQGPEFLTYFQNEAQLDKSGLPSDRFFAERPEGSVSTLKIQRTQQEDSAVYLCASSLARQGNQPQHFGDGTRLSIL.

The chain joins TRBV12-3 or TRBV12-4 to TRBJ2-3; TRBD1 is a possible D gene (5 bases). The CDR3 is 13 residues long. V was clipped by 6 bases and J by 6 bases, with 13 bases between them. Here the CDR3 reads CASRGLPPDTQYF. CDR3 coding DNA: TGTGCCAGCAGGGGGCTGCCGCCGGATACGCAGTATTTT.

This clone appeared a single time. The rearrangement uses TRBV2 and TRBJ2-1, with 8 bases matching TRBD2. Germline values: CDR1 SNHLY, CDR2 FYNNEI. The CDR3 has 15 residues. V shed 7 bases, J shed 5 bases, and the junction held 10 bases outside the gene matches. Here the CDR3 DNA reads TGTGCCAGCACCTACTCGCGGGAGGTACACAATGAGCAGTTCTTC. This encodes CASTYSREVHNEQFF.

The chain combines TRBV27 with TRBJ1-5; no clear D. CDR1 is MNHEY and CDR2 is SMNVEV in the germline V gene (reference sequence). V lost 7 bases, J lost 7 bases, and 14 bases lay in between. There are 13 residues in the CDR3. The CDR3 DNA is TGTGCCAGCACCCACACCCTTTGGCAGCCCCAGCATTTT. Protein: CASTHTLWQPQHF.

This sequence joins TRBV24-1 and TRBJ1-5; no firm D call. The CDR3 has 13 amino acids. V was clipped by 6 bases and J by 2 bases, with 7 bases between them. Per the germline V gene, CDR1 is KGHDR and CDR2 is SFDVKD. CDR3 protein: CATSRSGNQPQHF. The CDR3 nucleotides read TGTGCCACCAGTAGAAGCGGCAATCAGCCCCAGCATTTT.

The CDR3 DNA reads as TGCGCCAGCAGCTTGGAGGGAGGACAGTACTTC. The encoded protein is CASSLEGGQYF. The J gene is TRBJ2-7, the V gene TRBV5-1; D possibly corresponds to TRBD2 (6 bases). Trimming took 0 bases from V and 10 from J, leaving 8 bases between them. There are 11 residues in the CDR3. Looked up from germline, CDR1 is SGHRS and CDR2 is YFSETQ.

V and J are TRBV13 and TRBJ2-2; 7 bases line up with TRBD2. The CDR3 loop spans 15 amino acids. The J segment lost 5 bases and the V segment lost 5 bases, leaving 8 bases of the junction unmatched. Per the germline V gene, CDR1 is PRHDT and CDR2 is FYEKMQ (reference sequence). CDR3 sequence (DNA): TGTGCCAGCAGCGGAGCGGGGAGGCGGACCGGGGAGCTGTTTTTT. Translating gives CASSGAGRRTGELFF.

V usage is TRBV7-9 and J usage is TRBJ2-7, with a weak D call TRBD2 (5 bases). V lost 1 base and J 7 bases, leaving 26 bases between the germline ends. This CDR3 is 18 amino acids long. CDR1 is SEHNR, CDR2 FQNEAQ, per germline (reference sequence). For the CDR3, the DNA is TGTGCCAGCAGCTTAGAATTTCGGCGCTTTGTGGGAGAGGATGAGCAGTACTTC. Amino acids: CASSLEFRRFVGEDEQYF.

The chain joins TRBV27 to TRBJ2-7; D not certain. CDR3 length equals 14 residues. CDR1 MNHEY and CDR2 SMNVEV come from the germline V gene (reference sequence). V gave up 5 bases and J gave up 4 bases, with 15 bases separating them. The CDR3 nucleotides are TGTGCCAGCAGTCGAGCGATTGCGAGGTACGAGCAGTACTTC. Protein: CASSRAIARYEQYF.

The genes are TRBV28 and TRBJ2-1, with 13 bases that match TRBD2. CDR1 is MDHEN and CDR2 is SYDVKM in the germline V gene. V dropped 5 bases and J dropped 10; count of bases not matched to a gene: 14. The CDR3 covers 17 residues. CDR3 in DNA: TGTGCCAGCAGTCAGTCCTTCTGGACTAGCGGGAGAGGGGAGCAGTTCTTC. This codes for CASSQSFWTSGRGEQFF.

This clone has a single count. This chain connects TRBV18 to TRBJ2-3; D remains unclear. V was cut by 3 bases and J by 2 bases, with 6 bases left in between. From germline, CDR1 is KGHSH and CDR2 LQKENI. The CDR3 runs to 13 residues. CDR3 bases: TGTGCCAGCTCACCGAGAAACACAGATACGCAGTATTTT. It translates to CASSPRNTDTQYF.

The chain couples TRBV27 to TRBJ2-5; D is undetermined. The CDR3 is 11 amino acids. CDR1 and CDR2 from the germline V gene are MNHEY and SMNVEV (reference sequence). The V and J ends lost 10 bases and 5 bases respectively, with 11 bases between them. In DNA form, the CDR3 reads TGTGCCACCACCACTGCGGAGACCCAGTACTTC. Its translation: CATTTAETQYF.

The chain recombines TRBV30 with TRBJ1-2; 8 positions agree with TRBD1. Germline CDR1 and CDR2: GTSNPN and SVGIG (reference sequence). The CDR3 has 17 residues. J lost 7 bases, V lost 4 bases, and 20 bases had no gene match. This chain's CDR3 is CAWTTPPPGGTGFGYTF. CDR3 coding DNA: TGTGCCTGGACCACACCCCCCCCCGGCGGGACAGGCTTTGGCTACACCTTC.

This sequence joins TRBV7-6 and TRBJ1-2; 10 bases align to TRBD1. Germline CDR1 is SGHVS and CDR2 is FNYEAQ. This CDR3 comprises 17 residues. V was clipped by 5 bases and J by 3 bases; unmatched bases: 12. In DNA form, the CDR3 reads TGTGCCAGCAGCCCCGGGACAGGGGTCACCTACTACTATGGCTACACCTTC. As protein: CASSPGTGVTYYYGYTF.

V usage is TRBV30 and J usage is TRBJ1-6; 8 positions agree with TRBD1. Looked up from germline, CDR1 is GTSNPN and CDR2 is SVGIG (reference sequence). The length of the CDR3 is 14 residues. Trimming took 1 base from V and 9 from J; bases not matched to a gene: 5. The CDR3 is CAWSDGTGASPLHF. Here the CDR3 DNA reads TGTGCCTGGAGTGACGGGACAGGAGCTTCACCCCTCCACTTT.

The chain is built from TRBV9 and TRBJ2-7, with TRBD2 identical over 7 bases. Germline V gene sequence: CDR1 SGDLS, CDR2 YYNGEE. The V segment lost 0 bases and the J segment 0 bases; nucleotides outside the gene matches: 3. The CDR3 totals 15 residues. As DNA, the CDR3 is TGTGCCAGCAGCGTAGACCCGGGGGGCTCCTACGAGCAGTACTTC. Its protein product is CASSVDPGGSYEQYF. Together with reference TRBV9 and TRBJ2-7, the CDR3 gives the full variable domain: DSGVTQTPKHLITATGQRVTLRCSPRSGDLSVYWYQQSLDQGLQFLIQYYNGEERAKGNILERFSAQQFPDLHSELNLSSLELGDSALYFCASSVDPGGSYEQYFGPGTRLTVT.

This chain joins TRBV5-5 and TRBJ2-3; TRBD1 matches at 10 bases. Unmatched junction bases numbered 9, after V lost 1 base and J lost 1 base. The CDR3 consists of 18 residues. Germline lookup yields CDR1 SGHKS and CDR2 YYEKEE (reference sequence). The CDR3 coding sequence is TGTGCCAGCAGCTTGCGTCCCCCCGGGACAGGGGGCACAGATACGCAGTATTTT. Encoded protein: CASSLRPPGTGGTDTQYF.